This T cell receptor (beta chain) was observed in a study of blood T cell repertoires in COVID-19. Germline-derived CDR1 and CDR2 are SNHLY and FYNNEI. Trimming took 7 bases from V and 6 from J, leaving 18 bases between them. The CDR3 runs 14 residues. Assay used: immunoSEQ multiplex PCR; TCRdb lists only in-frame clones, some missing. The data hold around 120,000 clones, with over 80% observed a single time. The sample consisted of peripheral blood. This chain joins TRBV2 and TRBJ1-1; no firm D call. The origin of this receptor is a woman in her 70s with acute or convalescent COVID-19. This CDR3 reads CASIPTPKSPEAFF. For the CDR3, the DNA is TGTGCCAGCATTCCGACACCCAAGTCCCCTGAAGCTTTCTTT. The full variable domain, rest sourced from reference TRBV2 and TRBJ1-1, is EPEVTQTPSHQVTQMGQEVILRCVPISNHLYFYWYRQILGQKVEFLVSFYNNEISEKSEIFDDQFSVERPDGSNFTLKIRSTKLEDSAMYFCASIPTPKSPEAFFGQGTRLTVV.